Following are 10 T cell receptor beta chains from one sample sequenced in a study of cytomegalovirus exposure and HLA in healthy donors. PCR was performed using 60 Vbeta and 13 Jbeta primers. The table came from immunoSEQ multiplex PCR; TCRdb's copy has only in-frame clones and leaves some out. Its table records just under 80,000 clones. The sequencing sample was made of PBMCs. All receptors derive from a man younger than 30 in good health and CMV-seropositive.

V usage is TRBV27 and J usage is TRBJ1-2; D perhaps matches TRBD1 (5 bases). V was clipped by 6 bases and J by 5 bases, with 19 bases between them. Germline loops: CDR1 MNHEY, CDR2 SMNVEV (reference sequence). CDR3 length: 15 amino acids. CDR3 in amino acids: CASSSRNRNSYGYTF. CDR3 nucleotide sequence: TGTGCCAGCAGCTCACGGAACAGGAACAGTTATGGCTACACCTTC.

CDR3 region: CASTPRGRGEQYF. As DNA, the CDR3 is TGTGCCAGCACCCCTCGGGGGCGGGGGGAGCAGTACTTC. This rearrangement joins TRBV28 to TRBJ2-7; a weak D match, TRBD2 (7 bases). The CDR3 spans 13 residues. The V end was cut by 7 bases, the J end by 7 bases, with 17 bases between. Germline-derived CDR1 and CDR2 are MDHEN and SYDVKM. Using reference TRBV28 and TRBJ2-7 for the parts outside the CDR3, the full variable domain is DVKVTQSSRYLVKRTGEKVFLECVQDMDHENMFWYRQDPGLGLRLIYFSYDVKMKEKGDIPEGYSVSREKKERFSLILESASTNQTSMYLCASTPRGRGEQYFGPGTRLTVT.

The chain has TRBV5-4 and TRBJ1-2; 10 bases fit TRBD1. The germline CDR1 and CDR2 sequences are SGHNT and YYREEE (reference sequence). Germline trimming cut 4 bases from V and 5 bases from J; bases unmatched to any gene: 8. The CDR3 is 15 amino acids. DNA for the CDR3: TGTGCCAGCAGCGATCCGGGACAGGGGATATATGGCTACACCTTC. This translates into CASSDPGQGIYGYTF.

This chain's CDR3 is CASSRRGNEQFF. The CDR3 DNA is TGTGCCAGCAGCCGTCGGGGCAATGAGCAGTTCTTC. The gene calls are TRBV7-9 and TRBJ2-1, with a tentative D call TRBD2 (5 bases). This CDR3 is 12 amino acids long. With 5 bases removed from V and 6 bases from J, the gap between germline ends came to 8 bases. Germline V gene lookup returns CDR1 SEHNR and CDR2 FQNEAQ (reference sequence).

The chain recombines TRBV6-1 with TRBJ1-2; D is possibly TRBD1 (5 bases). The germline V gene has CDR1 MNHNS and CDR2 SASEGT. The CDR3 has 16 residues. V lost 3 bases and J lost 4, with 18 bases in between. The CDR3 region has the DNA TGTGCCAGCAGTGAGGGGCAGTTAGGGCTCCTCTATGGCTACACCTTC. It encodes CASSEGQLGLLYGYTF.

V gene TRBV14 combines with J gene TRBJ2-7, with 9 bases aligning to TRBD2. The CDR3 is 15 amino acids. Germline loops: CDR1 SGHDN, CDR2 FVKESK. Unmatched junction bases numbered 5, after V lost 4 bases and J lost 1 base. Written as DNA, the CDR3 is TGTGCCAGCAGCCCCCTAGCGGGAATATCCTACGAGCAGTACTTC. It translates to CASSPLAGISYEQYF.

The rearrangement links TRBV28 to TRBJ1-2; the D gene is possibly TRBD1 (5 bases). This CDR3 comprises 15 residues. The germline V gene has CDR1 MDHEN and CDR2 SYDVKM. V lost 6 bases to trimming and J lost 2 bases, with 16 bases between them. CDR3 amino acids: CASSSRGVPNYGYTF. In DNA, the CDR3 is TGTGCCAGCAGCTCGCGGGGCGTCCCCAACTATGGCTACACCTTC.

The chain is built from TRBV10-2 and TRBJ2-7; no definite D call. Germline loops: CDR1 WSHSY, CDR2 SAAADI. V was shortened by 7 bases and J by 4 bases, with 14 bases between the two germline ends. CDR3 length: 13 residues. CDR3 DNA sequence: TGCGCCAGCACGATCCGGGTCCCTTACGAGCAGTACTTC. It translates to CASTIRVPYEQYF.

The chain recombines TRBV7-8 with TRBJ2-7; D may be TRBD1 (6 bases). The CDR3 covers 12 residues. V dropped 5 bases and J dropped 7 bases, with 12 bases sitting between them. CDR1 is SGHVS, CDR2 FQNEAQ, per germline. CDR3 residues: CASSQRGQEQYF. CDR3 bases: TGTGCCAGCAGCCAAAGGGGACAAGAGCAGTACTTC.

This rearrangement joins TRBV14 to TRBJ1-1; possible D gene TRBD1, 6 bases. Trimming stripped 3 bases from V and 8 bases from J, with 19 bases between. This CDR3 has 15 amino acids. Germline CDR1 reads SGHDN; CDR2 reads FVKESK. The CDR3 coding sequence is TGTGCCAGCAGCCACGGGACGAGGGGGTTTTCGGAAGCTTTCTTT. Protein product: CASSHGTRGFSEAFF.